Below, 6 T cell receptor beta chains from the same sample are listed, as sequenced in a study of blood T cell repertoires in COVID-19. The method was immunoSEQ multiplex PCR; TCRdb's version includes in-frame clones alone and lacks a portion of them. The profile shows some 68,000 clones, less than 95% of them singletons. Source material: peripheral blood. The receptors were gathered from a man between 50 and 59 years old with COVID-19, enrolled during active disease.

Written as DNA, the CDR3 is TGTGCCAGCAGCTTAGGGGTTAGCGCCAGCACAGATACGCAGTATTTT. Translated: CASSLGVSASTDTQYF. This chain connects TRBV11-3 to TRBJ2-3; D is perhaps TRBD2 (5 bases). Germline V gene sequence: CDR1 SGHNT, CDR2 YENEEA. This CDR3 is built from 16 residues. Deletions cut 1 base from V and 0 bases from J, with 11 bases between. The full variable domain, its missing parts supplied by reference TRBV11-3 and TRBJ2-3, is EAGVVQSPRYKIIEKKQPVAFWCNPISGHNTLYWYLQNLGQGPELLIRYENEEAVDDSQLPKDRFSAERLKGVDSTLKIQPAELGDSAVYLCASSLGVSASTDTQYFGPGTRLTVL.

The CDR3, as DNA: TGTGCCAGCAGCCAAGTATGGAGCGGGAGGGCGAAAGCCAAAAACATTCAGTACTTC. This gives the protein CASSQVWSGRAKAKNIQYF. The chain recombines TRBV3-1 (or the pseudogene TRBV3-2) with TRBJ2-4; 10 positions match TRBD2. Germline CDR1 is LGHDT and CDR2 is YNNKEL (reference sequence). The ends lost 1 base at V and 0 bases at J; junction bases unmatched: 9. The CDR3 has 19 amino acids.

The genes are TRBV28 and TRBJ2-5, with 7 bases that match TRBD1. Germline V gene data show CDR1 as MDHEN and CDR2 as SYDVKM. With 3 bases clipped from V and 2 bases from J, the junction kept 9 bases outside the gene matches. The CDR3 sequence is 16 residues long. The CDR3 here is CASSLGRTGKQETQYF. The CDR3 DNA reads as TGTGCCAGCAGTTTGGGACGGACAGGCAAACAAGAGACCCAGTACTTC. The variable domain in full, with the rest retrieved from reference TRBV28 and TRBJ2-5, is DVKVTQSSRYLVKRTGEKVFLECVQDMDHENMFWYRQDPGLGLRLIYFSYDVKMKEKGDIPEGYSVSREKKERFSLILESASTNQTSMYLCASSLGRTGKQETQYFGPGTRLLVL.

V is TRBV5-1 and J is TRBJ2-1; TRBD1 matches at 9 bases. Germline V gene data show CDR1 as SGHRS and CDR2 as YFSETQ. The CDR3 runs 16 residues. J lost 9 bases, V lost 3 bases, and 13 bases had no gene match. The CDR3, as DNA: TGCGCCAGCAGCTCAACAGGGGGCCCGTCCCCCCCTGAGCAGTTCTTC. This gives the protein CASSSTGGPSPPEQFF. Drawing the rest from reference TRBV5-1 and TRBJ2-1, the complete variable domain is KAGVTQTPRYLIKTRGQQVTLSCSPISGHRSVSWYQQTPGQGLQFLFEYFSETQRNKGNFPGRFSGRQFSNSRSEMNVSTLELGDSALYLCASSSTGGPSPPEQFFGPGTRLTVL.

CDR3 sequence: CSVGQATSYEQYF. CDR3 coding DNA: TGCAGCGTCGGACAGGCGACCTCCTACGAGCAGTACTTC. This chain uses TRBV29-1 with TRBJ2-7; 7 nucleotides align to TRBD1. This CDR3 comprises 13 residues. Germline assignment: CDR1 SQVTM and CDR2 ANQGSEA. J was trimmed by 0 bases and V by 6 bases; bases with no gene match: 5.

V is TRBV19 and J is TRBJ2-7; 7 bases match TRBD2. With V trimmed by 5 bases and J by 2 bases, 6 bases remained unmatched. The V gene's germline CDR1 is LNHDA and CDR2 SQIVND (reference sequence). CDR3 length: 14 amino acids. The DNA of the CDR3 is TGTGCCAGTAGTGTTTCTAGCGGCCCCTACGAGCAGTACTTC. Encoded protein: CASSVSSGPYEQYF.